The entry below gives a single TCR beta chain sequence along with its context. What it binds is not known. Naive CD8 populations comprised CD45RO-negative cells positively selected for CCR7, excluding terminally differentiated effector memory CD45RA+ cells. Trimming took 6 bases from V and 3 from J, leaving 12 bases between them. Per the germline V gene, CDR1 is MGHDK and CDR2 is SYGVNS. The CDR3 runs to 13 residues. The entry originates in a study of shared clonotypes between healthy human individuals. Whole-study context: CD4 naive cells filled three plates per donor, CD4 memory three, CD8 naive two and CD8 memory one.

Per the original methods: ImmunoSEQ gave junction-only sequences without quality scores, so filtering differed. Generated by immunoSEQ multiplex PCR, the TCRdb table keeps only in-frame clones and is missing some. The DNA gave D and trimming, while V, J and clone size come from that table. This sample has about 2 million clones, with around 96% found just once. Study-level results: Against clonotypes common to all four donors, non-shared ones had lower generation probabilities.

Specimen: naive CD8+ T cells sorted from blood. This chain connects TRBV25-1 to TRBJ2-7; the D is unclear. This TCR was recovered from a man aged 18 to 30 in good health. CDR3 region: CASRQEQSYEQYF. The DNA of the CDR3 is TGTGCCAGCAGACAAGAACAGAGCTACGAGCAGTACTTC.